Following are 17 T cell receptor beta chains from one sample sequenced in a study of response to subunit inactivated influenza vaccine. Each CDR3 protein is one row after TCRdb ran MiXCR on the RT-PCR reads. The sample carries hundreds of thousands of distinct CDR3 sequences, about 14% recorded once. The sample was PBMCs from blood, taken around 15 days before vaccination. The receptors stem from a man over 45 who received an inactivated influenza vaccine.

The chain couples TRBV5-5 to TRBJ2-7; D possibly matches TRBD1 or TRBD2 (5 bases each). CDR1 is SGHKS and CDR2 is YYEKEE in the germline V gene (reference sequence). This CDR3 comprises 14 residues. The V end was cut by 0 bases, the J end by 3 bases, with 10 bases between. The CDR3 nucleotides read TGTGCCAGCAGCTTGGTGATGGGGGACTACGAGCAGTACTTC. Translated, it gives CASSLVMGDYEQYF.

The rearrangement joins TRBV7-2 to TRBJ2-2; 8 bases align to TRBD2. Germline CDR1 and CDR2: SGHTA and FQGNSA. This CDR3 comprises 15 residues. Trimming removed 6 bases from V and 1 base from J; junction bases left unmatched: 4. CDR3 amino acids: CASRGSGVNTGELFF. In DNA, the CDR3 is TGTGCCAGCAGGGGTAGCGGGGTGAACACCGGGGAGCTGTTTTTT.

The rearrangement joins TRBV2 to TRBJ2-7, with unresolved D. Germline CDR1 reads SNHLY; CDR2 reads FYNNEI. The CDR3 runs to 11 residues. V lost 1 base, J lost 13 bases, and 11 bases lay in between. CDR3 sequence reads: CASSEELTSYF. CDR3 sequence (DNA): TGTGCCAGCAGTGAAGAACTGACGAGCTACTTC.

The chain employs TRBV5-1 and TRBJ2-2; TRBD2 matches 8 bases. The germline V gene has CDR1 SGHRS and CDR2 YFSETQ. The CDR3 runs 17 residues. Unmatched junction bases numbered 12, after V lost 5 bases and J lost 3 bases. DNA for the CDR3: TGCGCCAGCAGGTCCTTTGTGGGAGCGGGAGACACCGGGGAGCTGTTTTTT. This sequence encodes CASRSFVGAGDTGELFF.

The chain is built from TRBV30 and TRBJ2-5; tentatively, D is TRBD1 or TRBD2 (6 bases each). CDR1 GTSNPN and CDR2 SVGIG come from the germline V gene (reference sequence). V was cut by 2 bases and J by 1 base, with 14 bases left in between. This CDR3 contains 15 residues. CDR3 region: CAWSPGGHLQETQYF. CDR3 coding DNA: TGTGCCTGGAGTCCTGGGGGGCACCTCCAAGAGACCCAGTACTTC.

This chain uses TRBV7-2 with TRBJ2-7; D perhaps matches TRBD2 (6 bases). This CDR3 region has 14 residues. V was shortened by 4 bases and J by 2 bases, with 12 bases between the two germline ends. CDR1 and CDR2 from the germline V gene are SGHTA and FQGNSA. The CDR3 bases are TGTGCCAGCAGCTCGGGGGTAGACCCCTACGAGCAGTACTTC. Its protein is CASSSGVDPYEQYF.

V usage is TRBV9 and J usage is TRBJ1-1; D gene uncertain. The CDR3 sequence is 15 residues long. The germline gives CDR1 SGDLS, CDR2 YYNGEE. The V gene lost 0 bases and the J gene lost 0 bases, with 9 bases spanning the gap. The CDR3 DNA reads TGTGCCAGCAGCGTAGGAGGGCAAATGAACACTGAAGCTTTCTTT. Translation gives CASSVGGQMNTEAFF.

V gene TRBV6-1 combines with J gene TRBJ2-7; D remains unclear. The ends were cut back, 5 bases at V and 2 bases at J, with 13 bases in the middle. Germline-derived CDR1 and CDR2 are MNHNS and SASEGT. This CDR3 contains 14 residues. CDR3 amino acids: CASSPNPIPYEQYF. CDR3 nucleotide sequence: TGTGCCAGCAGTCCCAACCCGATCCCCTACGAGCAGTACTTC.

This clonotype was detected a few times. The chain uses TRBV24-1 and TRBJ2-6; D possibly corresponds to TRBD1 (6 bases). CDR1 KGHDR and CDR2 SFDVKD come from the germline V gene. Trimming took off 3 bases at V and 4 bases at J, with 9 bases between the two ends. The CDR3 sequence is 15 residues long. The CDR3 nucleotides are TGTGCCACCAGTGATCAGGGGAGAGGGGCCAACGTCCTGACTTTC. Its translation: CATSDQGRGANVLTF.

This clonotype was seen a few times. This rearrangement joins TRBV5-5 to TRBJ2-7, with TRBD2 identical over 10 bases. Trimming removed 0 bases from V and 0 bases from J; junction bases left unmatched: 3. Per the germline V gene, CDR1 is SGHKS and CDR2 is YYEKEE (reference sequence). CDR3 size: 16 residues. The CDR3 DNA is TGTGCCAGCAGCTTGGATTCTAGCGGGAGCTCCTACGAGCAGTACTTC. This gives the protein CASSLDSSGSSYEQYF.

The J gene is TRBJ2-1, the V gene TRBV10-3, with 9 bases identical to TRBD2. J lost 5 bases, V lost 8 bases, and 10 bases had no gene match. The CDR3 loop spans 15 amino acids. Looked up from germline, CDR1 is ENHRY and CDR2 is SYGVKD. The CDR3 DNA is TGTGCCATCGGTAATAGCGGGAGCTTAAACAATGAGCAGTTCTTC. This sequence encodes CAIGNSGSLNNEQFF.

The rearrangement links TRBV27 to TRBJ2-7; 9 nucleotides line up with TRBD2. The CDR3 totals 15 residues. Unmatched junction bases numbered 8, after V lost 6 bases and J lost 2 bases. Germline V gene sequence: CDR1 MNHEY, CDR2 SMNVEV (reference sequence). CDR3 coding DNA: TGTGCCAGCAGCCTGACTAGCGGATCCCCCTACGAGCAGTACTTC. Translation: CASSLTSGSPYEQYF.

The chain uses TRBV7-3 and TRBJ2-1; 9 nucleotides line up with TRBD2. This CDR3 contains 18 residues. The trim removed 2 bases at V and 0 bases at J, leaving 8 bases unmatched. CDR1 is SGHTA, CDR2 FQGTGA, per germline. CDR3 amino acids: CASSLSRTSVDSYNEQFF. The CDR3 bases are TGTGCCAGCAGCTTATCACGGACTAGCGTCGACTCCTACAATGAGCAGTTCTTC.

This clonotype was seen more than once but under ten times. This chain connects TRBV20-1 to TRBJ1-1; 7 nucleotides line up with TRBD1. This CDR3 has 12 amino acids. Losses at the gene ends were 3 bases for V and 6 bases for J; bases not matched to a gene: 4. Germline V CDR1 and CDR2: DFQATT, SNEGSKA (reference sequence). Here the CDR3 DNA reads TGCAGTGCTAGCCCACAGGGGTCTGAAGCTTTCTTT. Residues: CSASPQGSEAFF.

CDR3 in amino acids: CASRSGGGTGELFF. The CDR3 DNA sequence: TGTGCCAGTAGATCCGGGGGCGGTACCGGGGAGCTGTTTTTT. J is TRBJ2-2 and V is TRBV19; perhaps D is TRBD1 or TRBD2 (6 bases each). This CDR3 has 14 amino acids. Deletions cut 6 bases from V and 5 bases from J, with 13 bases between. Per the germline V gene, CDR1 is LNHDA and CDR2 is SQIVND (reference sequence).

This clonotype came up once. V usage is TRBV9 and J usage is TRBJ2-7; tentative D call: TRBD2 (6 bases). Germline loops: CDR1 SGDLS, CDR2 YYNGEE. V gave up 0 bases and J gave up 3 bases, with 10 bases separating them. This CDR3 has 14 residues. The CDR3 nucleotides read TGTGCCAGCAGCGTAGACTGGGGAGGCTACGAGCAGTACTTC. This sequence encodes CASSVDWGGYEQYF.

The chain recombines TRBV7-6 with TRBJ2-5; 11 bases are a match to TRBD2. Germline CDR1 and CDR2: SGHVS and FNYEAQ. The length of the CDR3 is 15 residues. V shed 5 bases and J 5 bases; nucleotides not matched to a gene: 7. CDR3 region: CASSPGSSGGETQYF. Here the CDR3 DNA reads TGTGCCAGCAGCCCGGGTTCTAGCGGGGGGGAGACCCAGTACTTC.